This TCR beta chain was sequenced for a study of T-cell reconstitution after alpha-beta-depleted transplantation in children. This clonotype was seen ten or more times. For TCRbeta, the library was prepared with unique molecular identifiers. Using its own MiXCR run on the PCR reads, TCRdb lists one record per CDR3 protein. The data show around 600,000 distinct CDR3 sequences, 16% seen once. The TCR originated in a human donor who donated a stem cell graft to a child with acute myeloid leukemia. Material: PBMCs from the stem cell graft donor, obtained from the stem cell graft.

DNA of the CDR3: TGCAGTGCTAGAGATCGCAGGGAAGTCTCCTATAATTCACCCCTCCACTTT. Its protein is CSARDRREVSYNSPLHF. The chain employs TRBV20-1 and TRBJ1-6; tentative D call: TRBD1 (5 bases). This CDR3 spans 17 amino acids. Germline-derived CDR1 and CDR2 are DFQATT and SNEGSKA (reference sequence). V was trimmed by 0 bases and J by 0 bases, leaving 12 bases between them.